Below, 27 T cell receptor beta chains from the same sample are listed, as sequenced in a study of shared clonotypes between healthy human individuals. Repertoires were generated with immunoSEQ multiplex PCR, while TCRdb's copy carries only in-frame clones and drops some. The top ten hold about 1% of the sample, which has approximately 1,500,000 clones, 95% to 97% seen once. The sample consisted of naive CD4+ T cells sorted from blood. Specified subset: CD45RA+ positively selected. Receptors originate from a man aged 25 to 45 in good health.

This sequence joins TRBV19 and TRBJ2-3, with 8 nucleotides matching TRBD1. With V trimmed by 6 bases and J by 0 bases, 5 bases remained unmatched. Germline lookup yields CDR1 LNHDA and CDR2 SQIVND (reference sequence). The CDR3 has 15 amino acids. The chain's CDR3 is CASRKTGASTDTQYF. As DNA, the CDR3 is TGTGCCAGTAGGAAGACAGGGGCCAGCACAGATACGCAGTATTTT.

Here the CDR3 reads CASSTLSGSPNEQFF. The CDR3 DNA reads as TGTGCCAGTAGTACACTTAGCGGTTCCCCCAATGAGCAGTTCTTC. This chain links TRBV19 with TRBJ2-1, with D possibly being TRBD2 (6 bases). V lost 4 bases and J lost 6, with 16 bases in between. Germline values: CDR1 LNHDA, CDR2 SQIVND (reference sequence). The CDR3 consists of 15 residues.

This chain's CDR3 is CAWSLMGGPSNQPQHF. The CDR3 nucleotides read TGTGCCTGGAGCCTCATGGGGGGCCCTAGCAATCAGCCCCAGCATTTT. The J gene is TRBJ1-5, the V gene TRBV30, with D maybe TRBD1 (6 bases). The V end was cut by 3 bases, the J end by 0 bases, with 15 bases between. Germline V CDR1 and CDR2: GTSNPN, SVGIG (reference sequence). The CDR3 sequence is 16 residues long.

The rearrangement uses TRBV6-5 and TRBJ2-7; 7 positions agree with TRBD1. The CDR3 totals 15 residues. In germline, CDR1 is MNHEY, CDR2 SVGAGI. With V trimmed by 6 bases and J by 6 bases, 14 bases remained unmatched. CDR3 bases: TGTGCCAGCAGCTACACCGGGACAGTTGAAGCCGAGCAGTACTTC. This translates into CASSYTGTVEAEQYF.

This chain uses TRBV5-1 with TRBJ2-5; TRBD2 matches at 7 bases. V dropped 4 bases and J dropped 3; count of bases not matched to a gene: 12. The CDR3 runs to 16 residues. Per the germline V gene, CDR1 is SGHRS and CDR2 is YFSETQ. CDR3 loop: CASSTGGSRPEETQYF. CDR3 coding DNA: TGCGCCAGCAGCACGGGAGGTTCGAGGCCTGAAGAGACCCAGTACTTC.

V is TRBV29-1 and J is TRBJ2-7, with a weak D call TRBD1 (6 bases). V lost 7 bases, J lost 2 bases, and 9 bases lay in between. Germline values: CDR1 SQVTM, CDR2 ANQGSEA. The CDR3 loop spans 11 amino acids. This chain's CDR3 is CSGGQAYEQYF. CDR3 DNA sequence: TGCAGCGGGGGGCAGGCCTACGAGCAGTACTTC.

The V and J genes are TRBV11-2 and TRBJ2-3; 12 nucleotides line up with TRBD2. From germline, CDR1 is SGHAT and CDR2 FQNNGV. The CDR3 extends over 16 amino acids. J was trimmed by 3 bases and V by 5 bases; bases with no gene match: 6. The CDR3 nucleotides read TGTGCCAGCAGCCCTCGGACTAGCGGGGCTACAGATACGCAGTATTTT. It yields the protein CASSPRTSGATDTQYF.

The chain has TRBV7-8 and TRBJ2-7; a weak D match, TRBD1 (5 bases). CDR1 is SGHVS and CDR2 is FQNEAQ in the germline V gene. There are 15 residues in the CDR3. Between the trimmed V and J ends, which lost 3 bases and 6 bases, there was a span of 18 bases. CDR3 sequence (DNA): TGTGCCAGCAGCTTTCTTAGCAGGGAATATATCGAGCAGTACTTC. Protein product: CASSFLSREYIEQYF. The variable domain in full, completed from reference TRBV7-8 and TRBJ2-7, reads GAGVSQSPRYKVAKRGQDVALRCDPISGHVSLFWYQQALGQGPEFLTYFQNEAQLDKSGLPSDRFFAERPEGSVSTLKIQRTQQEDSAVYLCASSFLSREYIEQYFGPGTRLTVT.

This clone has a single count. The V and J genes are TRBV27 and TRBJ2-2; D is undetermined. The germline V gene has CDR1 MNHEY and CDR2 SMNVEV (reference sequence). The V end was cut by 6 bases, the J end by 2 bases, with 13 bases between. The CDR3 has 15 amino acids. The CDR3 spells CASSPNSRNTGELFF. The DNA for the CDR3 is TGTGCCAGCAGCCCTAACAGCCGAAACACCGGGGAGCTGTTTTTT.

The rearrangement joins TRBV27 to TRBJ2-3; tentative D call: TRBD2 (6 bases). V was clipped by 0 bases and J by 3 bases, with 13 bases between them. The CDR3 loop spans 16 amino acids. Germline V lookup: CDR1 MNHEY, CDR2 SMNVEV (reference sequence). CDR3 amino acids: CASSLSVHRGTDTQYF. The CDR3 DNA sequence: TGTGCCAGCAGTTTATCGGTGCACCGGGGGACAGATACGCAGTATTTT.

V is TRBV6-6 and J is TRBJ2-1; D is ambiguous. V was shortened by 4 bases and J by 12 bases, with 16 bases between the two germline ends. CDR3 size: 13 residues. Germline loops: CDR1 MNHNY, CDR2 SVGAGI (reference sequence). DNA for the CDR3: TGTGCCAGCAGTTCCCGGGCCGTGGGTAGGCAGTTCTTC. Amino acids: CASSSRAVGRQFF.

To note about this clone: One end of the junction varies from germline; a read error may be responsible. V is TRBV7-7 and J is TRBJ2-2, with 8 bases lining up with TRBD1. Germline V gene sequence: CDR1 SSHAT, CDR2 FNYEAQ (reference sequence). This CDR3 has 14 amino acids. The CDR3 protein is CASSPQGVTGELFF. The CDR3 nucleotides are TGTGCTAGCAGCCCACAGGGGGTGACCGGGGAGCTGTTTTTT.

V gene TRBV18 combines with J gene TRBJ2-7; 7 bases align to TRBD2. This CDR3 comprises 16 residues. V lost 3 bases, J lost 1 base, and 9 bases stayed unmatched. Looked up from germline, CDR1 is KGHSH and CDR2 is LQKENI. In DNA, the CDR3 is TGTGCCAGCTCACCTCAATCCGGAGCGGGGTCCTACGAGCAGTACTTC. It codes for CASSPQSGAGSYEQYF.

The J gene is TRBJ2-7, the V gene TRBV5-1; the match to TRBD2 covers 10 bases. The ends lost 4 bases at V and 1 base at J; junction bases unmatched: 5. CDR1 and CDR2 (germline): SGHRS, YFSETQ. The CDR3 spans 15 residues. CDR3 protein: CASSDSSGSSYEQYF. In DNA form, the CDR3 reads TGCGCCAGCAGCGATTCTAGCGGGAGTTCCTACGAGCAGTACTTC. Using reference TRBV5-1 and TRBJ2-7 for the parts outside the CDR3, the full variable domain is KAGVTQTPRYLIKTRGQQVTLSCSPISGHRSVSWYQQTPGQGLQFLFEYFSETQRNKGNFPGRFSGRQFSNSRSEMNVSTLELGDSALYLCASSDSSGSSYEQYFGPGTRLTVT.

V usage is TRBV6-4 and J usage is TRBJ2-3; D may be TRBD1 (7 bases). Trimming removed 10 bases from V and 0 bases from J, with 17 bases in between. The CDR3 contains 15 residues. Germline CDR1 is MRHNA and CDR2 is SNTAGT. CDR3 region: CATLQGEVSTDTQYF. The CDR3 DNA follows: TGTGCCACCCTCCAGGGGGAGGTCAGCACAGATACGCAGTATTTT.

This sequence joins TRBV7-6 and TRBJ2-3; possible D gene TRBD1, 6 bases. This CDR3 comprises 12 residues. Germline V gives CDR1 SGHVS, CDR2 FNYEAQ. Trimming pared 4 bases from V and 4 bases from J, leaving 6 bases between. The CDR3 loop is CASSSGADTQYF. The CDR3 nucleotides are TGTGCCAGCAGCTCAGGGGCAGATACGCAGTATTTT.

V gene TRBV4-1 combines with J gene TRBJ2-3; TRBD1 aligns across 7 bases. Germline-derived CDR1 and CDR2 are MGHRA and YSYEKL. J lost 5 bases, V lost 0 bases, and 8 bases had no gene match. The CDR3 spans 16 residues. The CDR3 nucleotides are TGCGCCAGCAGCCAAGATAGGGGCAGGGGGAGAGATACGCAGTATTTT. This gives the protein CASSQDRGRGRDTQYF.

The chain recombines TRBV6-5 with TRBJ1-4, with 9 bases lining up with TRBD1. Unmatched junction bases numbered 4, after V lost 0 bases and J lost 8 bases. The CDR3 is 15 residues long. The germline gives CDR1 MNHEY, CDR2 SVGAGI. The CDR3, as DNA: TGTGCCAGCAGTTACTCACAGGGGGCGGGGGAAAAACTGTTTTTT. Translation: CASSYSQGAGEKLFF.

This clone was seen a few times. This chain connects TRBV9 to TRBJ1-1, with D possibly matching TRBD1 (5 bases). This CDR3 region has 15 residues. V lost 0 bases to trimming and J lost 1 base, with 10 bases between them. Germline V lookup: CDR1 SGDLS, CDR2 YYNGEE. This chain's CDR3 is CASSVDGAPNTEAFF. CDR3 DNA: TGTGCCAGCAGCGTAGACGGGGCCCCGAACACTGAAGCTTTCTTT. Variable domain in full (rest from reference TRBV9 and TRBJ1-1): DSGVTQTPKHLITATGQRVTLRCSPRSGDLSVYWYQQSLDQGLQFLIQYYNGEERAKGNILERFSAQQFPDLHSELNLSSLELGDSALYFCASSVDGAPNTEAFFGQGTRLTVV.

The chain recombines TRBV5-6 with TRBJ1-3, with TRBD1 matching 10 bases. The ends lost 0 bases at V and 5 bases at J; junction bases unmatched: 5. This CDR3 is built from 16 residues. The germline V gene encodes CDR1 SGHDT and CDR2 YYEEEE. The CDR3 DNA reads TGTGCCAGCAGCTTGGAGATGGACAGGGGGAGAAACACCATATATTTT. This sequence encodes CASSLEMDRGRNTIYF.

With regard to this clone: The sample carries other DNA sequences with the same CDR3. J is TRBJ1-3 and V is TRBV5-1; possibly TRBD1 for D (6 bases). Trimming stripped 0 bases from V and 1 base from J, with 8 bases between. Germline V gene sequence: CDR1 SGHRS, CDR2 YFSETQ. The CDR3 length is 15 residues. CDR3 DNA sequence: TGCGCCAGCAGCTTGGACAGGGCGTCTGGAAACACCATATATTTT. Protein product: CASSLDRASGNTIYF.

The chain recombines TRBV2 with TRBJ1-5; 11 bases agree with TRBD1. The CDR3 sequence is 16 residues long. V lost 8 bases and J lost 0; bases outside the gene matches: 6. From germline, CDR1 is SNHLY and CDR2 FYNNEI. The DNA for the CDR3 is TGTGCCAGCGGACAGGGGGCCTTCAATAGCAATCAGCCCCAGCATTTT. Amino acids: CASGQGAFNSNQPQHF.

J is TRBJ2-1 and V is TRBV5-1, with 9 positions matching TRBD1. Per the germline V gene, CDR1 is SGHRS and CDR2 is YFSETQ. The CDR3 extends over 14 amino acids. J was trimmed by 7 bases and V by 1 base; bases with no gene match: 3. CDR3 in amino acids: CASSLQDRGNEQFF. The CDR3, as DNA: TGCGCCAGCAGCTTGCAGGACAGGGGAAATGAGCAGTTCTTC.

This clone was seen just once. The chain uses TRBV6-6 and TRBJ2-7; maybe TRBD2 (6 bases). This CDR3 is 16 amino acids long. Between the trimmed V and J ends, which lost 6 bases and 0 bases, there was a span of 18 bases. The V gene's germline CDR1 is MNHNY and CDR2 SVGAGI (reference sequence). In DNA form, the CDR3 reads TGTGCCAGCAGCAGAAATCTAGCGCCCAGCTCCTACGAGCAGTACTTC. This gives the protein CASSRNLAPSSYEQYF.

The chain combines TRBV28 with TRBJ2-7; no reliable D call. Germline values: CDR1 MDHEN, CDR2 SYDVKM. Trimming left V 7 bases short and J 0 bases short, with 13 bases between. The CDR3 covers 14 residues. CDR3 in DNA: TGTGCCAGCACTTGGGCTATCCACTCCTACGAGCAGTACTTC. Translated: CASTWAIHSYEQYF.

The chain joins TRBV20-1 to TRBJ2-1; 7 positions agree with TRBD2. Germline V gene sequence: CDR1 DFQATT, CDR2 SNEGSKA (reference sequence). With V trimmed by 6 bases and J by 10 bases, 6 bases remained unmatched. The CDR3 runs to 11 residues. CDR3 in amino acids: CSARTREEQFF. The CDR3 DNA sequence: TGCAGTGCCCGGACTAGGGAAGAGCAGTTCTTC.

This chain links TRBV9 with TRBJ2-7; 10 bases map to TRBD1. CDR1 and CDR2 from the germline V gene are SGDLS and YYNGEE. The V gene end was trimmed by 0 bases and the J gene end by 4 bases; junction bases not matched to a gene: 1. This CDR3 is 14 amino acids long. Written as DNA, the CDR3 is TGTGCCAGCAGCGTAGAGGGACAGGGGTACGAGCAGTACTTC. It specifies CASSVEGQGYEQYF.